These 24 T cell receptor beta chains came from one sample sequenced in a study of Ad26.COV2.S vaccination and SARS-CoV-2 variants. Stated treatment: approximately 18 received Ad26.COV2.S at low or high dose, single or two shots; about 5 received placebo; per-sample allocation not given. Sampling was performed 63 days after the first vaccine or placebo injection. The assay was immunoSEQ multiplex PCR, and TCRdb's table has in-frame clones only and misses some. The repertoire consists of 440,000 or so clones, with 90% occurring once and the leading ten covering roughly 4%. The material was peripheral blood, obtained in a trial of Ad26.COV2.S vaccine versus placebo. These receptors were taken from a person aged 18 to 65 who received the Ad26.COV2.S COVID-19 vaccine or a placebo.

This clone was observed once. The chain has TRBV6-2 or TRBV6-3 and TRBJ1-1; D may be TRBD1 (5 bases). Between the trimmed V and J ends, which lost 5 bases and 5 bases, there was a span of 12 bases. This CDR3 spans 13 amino acids. CDR1 and CDR2 (germline): MNHEY, SVGEGT. CDR3 loop: CASSTGLGTEAFF. The CDR3 region has the DNA TGTGCCAGCAGTACGGGGCTTGGGACTGAAGCTTTCTTT.

The chain joins TRBV10-3 to TRBJ2-3, with D possibly being TRBD2 (6 bases). The CDR3 is 16 residues long. Germline V CDR1 and CDR2: ENHRY, SYGVKD. V dropped 5 bases and J dropped 1 base, with 16 bases sitting between them. Here the CDR3 reads CAISKRLAEGTDTQYF. CDR3 in DNA: TGTGCCATCAGTAAAAGATTAGCGGAGGGCACAGATACGCAGTATTTT.

The V call is TRBV5-6, the J call TRBJ2-7, with D perhaps matching TRBD1 or TRBD2 (6 bases each). This CDR3 comprises 13 residues. V was shortened by 4 bases and J by 3 bases, with 11 bases between the two germline ends. Germline-derived CDR1 and CDR2 are SGHDT and YYEEEE. The CDR3 region has the DNA TGTGCCAGCAGCGAGGGGGGCGGCTACGAGCAGTACTTC. Its protein product is CASSEGGGYEQYF.

This sequence joins TRBV7-8 and TRBJ2-1; perhaps TRBD2 as D (6 bases). Germline V gene sequence: CDR1 SGHVS, CDR2 FQNEAQ. The CDR3 has 14 amino acids. Trimming took off 4 bases at V and 8 bases at J, with 15 bases between the two ends. CDR3 protein: CASSSAAGGDEQFF. In DNA, the CDR3 is TGTGCCAGCAGCTCAGCAGCGGGCGGGGATGAGCAGTTCTTC.

This clone was picked up a small number of times. Within the sample, other DNA sequences also encode this same CDR3. The chain has TRBV19 and TRBJ1-5; TRBD1 is a possible D gene (5 bases). V dropped 5 bases and J dropped 1 base, with 12 bases sitting between them. This CDR3 contains 15 residues. The V gene's germline CDR1 is LNHDA and CDR2 SQIVND (reference sequence). The CDR3 protein is CASSGTGLSNQPQHF. The CDR3 bases are TGTGCCAGTAGTGGGACGGGCCTCAGCAATCAGCCCCAGCATTTT.

V gene TRBV19 combines with J gene TRBJ2-1, with D possibly being TRBD1 (6 bases). Trimming took 3 bases from V and 6 from J, leaving 18 bases between them. Germline V CDR1 and CDR2: LNHDA, SQIVND (reference sequence). The CDR3 loop spans 16 amino acids. CDR3 bases: TGTGCCAGTAGTATGGTACAGGGTCTTGGGGCCAATGAGCAGTTCTTC. It translates to CASSMVQGLGANEQFF.

This clone was seen a single time. The chain joins TRBV30 to TRBJ1-4, with a tentative D call TRBD1 (6 bases). This CDR3 has 15 residues. Germline CDR1 reads GTSNPN; CDR2 reads SVGIG (reference sequence). V lost 4 bases to trimming and J lost 8 bases, with 20 bases between them. This CDR3 is CAWTGGRGRSEKLFF. CDR3 DNA sequence: TGTGCCTGGACGGGAGGGCGGGGGCGAAGCGAAAAACTGTTTTTT.

The gene calls are TRBV24-1 and TRBJ2-1; tentative D call: TRBD2 (5 bases). Trimming removed 5 bases at V and 3 bases at J, with 13 bases between. The V gene's germline CDR1 is KGHDR and CDR2 SFDVKD. The CDR3 is 15 residues long. The CDR3 region is CATSGLSRGYNEQFF. The CDR3 DNA follows: TGTGCCACCAGTGGTCTAAGCCGGGGCTACAATGAGCAGTTCTTC.

The chain recombines TRBV7-2 with TRBJ2-1; TRBD2 matches at 7 bases. Trimming at V came to 5 bases and at J to 7 bases, leaving 8 bases not matched to a gene. The V gene's germline CDR1 is SGHTA and CDR2 FQGNSA. This CDR3 region has 14 residues. The CDR3 spells CASSALTSTNEQFF. Here the CDR3 DNA reads TGTGCCAGCAGCGCCCTGACTAGCACGAATGAGCAGTTCTTC.

This chain links TRBV5-1 with TRBJ2-1; 8 nucleotides align to TRBD2. J gave up 4 bases and V 7 bases, and 13 bases lay outside the gene matches. The CDR3 is 16 residues long. Germline-derived CDR1 and CDR2 are SGHRS and YFSETQ. In DNA form, the CDR3 reads TGCGCCAGCGCCCCGGGACTAGGAAGGAGTTACAATGAGCAGTTCTTC. As protein: CASAPGLGRSYNEQFF.

CDR3 protein: CATSGLAENTGELFF. The CDR3 nucleotides are TGTGCCACCAGTGGACTAGCGGAGAACACCGGGGAGCTGTTTTTT. The rearrangement joins TRBV24-1 to TRBJ2-2; 9 bases line up with TRBD2. The CDR3 is made up of 15 amino acids. Germline lookup yields CDR1 KGHDR and CDR2 SFDVKD. The V and J ends lost 5 bases and 1 base, in that order; junction bases with no gene match: 1.

CDR3 DNA sequence: TGTGCCAGCAGTTACGTCCCCAGCACTGAAGCTTTCTTT. It encodes CASSYVPSTEAFF. The chain employs TRBV6-2 or TRBV6-3 and TRBJ1-1; the D is unclear. The CDR3 runs 13 residues. The V gene's germline CDR1 is MNHEY and CDR2 SVGEGT. V was clipped by 2 bases and J by 4 bases, with 8 bases between them.

The chain couples TRBV7-8 to TRBJ2-1, with D possibly matching TRBD1 (5 bases). The germline V gene encodes CDR1 SGHVS and CDR2 FQNEAQ. V lost 4 bases to trimming and J lost 8 bases, with 15 bases between them. The CDR3 runs to 14 residues. The CDR3 loop reads CASSSFAGHDEQFF. In DNA form, the CDR3 reads TGTGCCAGCAGCTCATTTGCAGGACACGATGAGCAGTTCTTC.

V usage is TRBV3-1 (or the pseudogene TRBV3-2) and J usage is TRBJ1-5; D is ambiguous. Germline V gene lookup returns CDR1 LGHDT and CDR2 YNNKEL (reference sequence). The V end was cut by 2 bases, the J end by 6 bases, with 8 bases between. This CDR3 has 13 residues. CDR3 sequence: CASSQNPGQPQHF. The CDR3 DNA is TGTGCCAGCAGCCAAAACCCGGGTCAGCCCCAGCATTTT.

This clone was detected only a few times. This chain uses TRBV5-1 with TRBJ2-7; 9 nucleotides match TRBD1. The CDR3 is 14 amino acids. Unmatched junction bases numbered 4, after V lost 3 bases and J lost 3 bases. Per the germline V gene, CDR1 is SGHRS and CDR2 is YFSETQ. CDR3 DNA sequence: TGCGCCAGCAGCTCCGGGACAGGGAACTACGAGCAGTACTTC. Its protein product is CASSSGTGNYEQYF.

The CDR3 sequence is CASSHGLAPDTQYF. CDR3 bases: TGCGCCAGCAGCCACGGACTAGCCCCGGATACGCAGTATTTT. V and J are TRBV5-1 and TRBJ2-3; 8 nucleotides align to TRBD2. V trimming: 4 bases; J trimming: 6 bases; junction bases outside the gene matches: 7. The CDR3 contains 14 residues. Per the germline V gene, CDR1 is SGHRS and CDR2 is YFSETQ.

The CDR3 protein is CASSQPGGYEQYF. The CDR3 coding sequence is TGTGCCAGCAGCCAACCAGGGGGCTACGAGCAGTACTTC. The rearrangement uses TRBV14 and TRBJ2-7; 7 nucleotides agree with TRBD1. Trimming took 2 bases from V and 3 from J; bases not matched to a gene: 1. The CDR3 runs to 13 residues. CDR1 is SGHDN, CDR2 FVKESK, per germline. The variable domain in full, completed from reference TRBV14 and TRBJ2-7, reads EAGVTQFPSHSVIEKGQTVTLRCDPISGHDNLYWYRRVMGKEIKFLLHFVKESKQDESGMPNNRFLAERTGGTYSTLKVQPAELEDSGVYFCASSQPGGYEQYFGPGTRLTVT.

The chain links TRBV5-4 to TRBJ2-5, with a weak D call TRBD1 (6 bases). CDR1 is SGHNT and CDR2 is YYREEE in the germline V gene (reference sequence). The ends were cut back, 4 bases at V and 5 bases at J, with 15 bases in the middle. There are 14 residues in the CDR3. CDR3 nucleotide sequence: TGTGCCAGCAGCCCTAATGGGGGCCCGGAGACCCAGTACTTC. Protein sequence: CASSPNGGPETQYF.

The chain links TRBV2 to TRBJ2-7, with 9 bases that match TRBD1. The germline gives CDR1 SNHLY, CDR2 FYNNEI. CDR3 length: 13 amino acids. V dropped 6 bases and J dropped 5; count of bases not matched to a gene: 5. The CDR3 DNA sequence: TGTGCCAGCAGCCGGACAGGGGTCCACGAGCAGTACTTC. Encoded protein: CASSRTGVHEQYF.

The chain has TRBV28 and TRBJ1-4, with unresolved D. The V gene lost 6 bases and the J gene lost 2 bases, with 10 bases spanning the gap. This CDR3 is 14 amino acids long. Germline V gene data show CDR1 as MDHEN and CDR2 as SYDVKM. In nucleotides, the CDR3 is TGTGCCAGCAGGAAAGGGCAGACTAATGAAAAACTGTTTTTT. Its protein product is CASRKGQTNEKLFF. Full variable domain (remainder filled in from reference TRBV28 and TRBJ1-4): DVKVTQSSRYLVKRTGEKVFLECVQDMDHENMFWYRQDPGLGLRLIYFSYDVKMKEKGDIPEGYSVSREKKERFSLILESASTNQTSMYLCASRKGQTNEKLFFGSGTQLSVL.

The V gene is TRBV10-2, the J gene TRBJ1-5, with D hard to call. V lost 5 bases, J lost 2 bases, and 13 bases lay in between. CDR1 and CDR2 (germline): WSHSY, SAAADI. The CDR3 runs 15 residues. The CDR3 sequence is CASSIGVTRNQPQHF. CDR3 sequence (DNA): TGCGCCAGCAGTATCGGAGTCACCCGCAATCAGCCCCAGCATTTT.

The rearrangement joins TRBV14 to TRBJ1-6; D unclear. The germline V and J ends were trimmed by 3 bases and 14 bases, with 11 bases remaining between them. CDR1 SGHDN and CDR2 FVKESK come from the germline V gene. There are 12 residues in the CDR3. The CDR3 region is CASSHPGVALHF. As DNA, the CDR3 is TGTGCCAGCAGCCATCCCGGGGTGGCCCTCCACTTT.

The J gene is TRBJ1-1, the V gene TRBV2; D is unclear. This CDR3 spans 12 amino acids. V was shortened by 6 bases and J by 8 bases, with 13 bases between the two germline ends. Germline V gene sequence: CDR1 SNHLY, CDR2 FYNNEI. CDR3 residues: CASSDRWREAFF. Here the CDR3 DNA reads TGTGCCAGCAGCGATAGGTGGAGGGAAGCTTTCTTT.

The chain uses TRBV18 and TRBJ1-1, with 7 positions matching TRBD1. The germline V gene has CDR1 KGHSH and CDR2 LQKENI. The CDR3 totals 15 residues. Trimming removed 7 bases from V and 1 base from J; junction bases left unmatched: 9. Here the CDR3 reads CASLPRQGANTEAFF. DNA for the CDR3: TGTGCCAGCTTACCTCGACAGGGAGCGAACACTGAAGCTTTCTTT.